These T cell receptor beta chains were read from a single sample in a study of PD-1 blockade in classical Hodgkin lymphoma. Some clones are missing from TCRdb's copy, which holds only in-frame ones; the method was immunoSEQ multiplex PCR. This sample yields 15,000 to 25,000 clones, of which less than 90% are seen a single time; 5% belongs to the top ten. This material consisted of CD8+ T cells from blood, taken before the fourth cycle of nivolumab. Receptors were obtained from a human donor with classical Hodgkin lymphoma. The CDR3 runs from the conserved cysteine through the conserved F or W. A D gene is named only where the DNA matches it firmly. Only part of the rows carry a size: once, few, many, or a class if the clone is expanded.

cdr3_aa	cdr3_nt	clone_size	v_call	j_call	d_call
CASSLEGSSYEQYF	TGCGCCAGCAGCTTGGAAGGTAGCTCCTACGAGCAGTACTTC	NA	TRBV5-1	TRBJ2-7	NA
CASSLGDRGRADTQYF	TGTGCCAGCAGCTTAGGGGACAGGGGGCGCGCAGATACGCAGTATTTT	NA	TRBV7-6	TRBJ2-3	TRBD1
CASSRRGGGIDEQYF	TGTGCCAGCAGCCGAAGGGGGGGAGGAATAGACGAGCAGTACTTC	NA	TRBV7-9	TRBJ2-7	NA
CASSRDRNEKLFF	TGTGCCAGCAGCCGGGACAGGAATGAAAAACTGTTTTTT	few	TRBV28	TRBJ1-4	TRBD1
CASSLAQGFYNEQFF	TGTGCCAGCAGCTTAGCACAGGGCTTCTACAATGAGCAGTTCTTC	NA	TRBV7-9	TRBJ2-1	NA
CASSKDSAGETQYF	TGTGCCAGCAGCAAAGACAGTGCTGGAGAGACCCAGTACTTC	NA	TRBV7-9	TRBJ2-5	NA
CASSRAGSGLNEQFF	TGTGCCAGCAGCCGAGCGGGATCGGGTCTGAATGAGCAGTTCTTC	NA	TRBV7-8	TRBJ2-1	TRBD2
CASSRTSGTPWETQYF	TGTGCCAGCAGCCGGACTAGCGGGACCCCCTGGGAGACCCAGTACTTC	NA	TRBV27	TRBJ2-5	TRBD2
CASSQEEARQEETQYF	TGTGCCAGCAGCCAAGAGGAGGCCCGGCAGGAAGAGACCCAGTACTTC	NA	TRBV4-2	TRBJ2-5	NA
CATDGGVYEQYF	TGCGCCACGGACGGTGGGGTATACGAGCAGTACTTC	once	TRBV10-2	TRBJ2-7	NA
CASSVGGRRGNEQFF	TGTGCCAGCAGCGTAGGCGGTCGTCGGGGCAATGAGCAGTTCTTC	NA	TRBV9	TRBJ2-1	NA
CAIKGGGANTGELFF	TGTGCCATCAAGGGCGGCGGAGCGAACACCGGGGAGCTGTTTTTT	NA	TRBV10-3	TRBJ2-2	NA
CAREPLAGGPSSYEQYF	TGTGCCAGAGAACCTCTAGCGGGAGGTCCAAGCTCCTACGAGCAGTACTTC	NA	TRBV7-9	TRBJ2-7	TRBD2
CASSLVGRLYEQYF	TGTGCCAGCAGCTTAGTGGGACGCCTCTACGAGCAGTACTTC	NA	TRBV7-9	TRBJ2-7	NA
CASGLAGSVEQFF	TGTGCCAGCGGACTAGCGGGATCAGTTGAGCAGTTCTTC	NA	TRBV27	TRBJ2-1	TRBD2
CASWTGGLSSPLHF	TGTGCCAGCTGGACAGGGGGTTTAAGTTCACCCCTCCACTTT	NA	TRBV27	TRBJ1-6	TRBD1